Listed below are T cell receptor beta chains from one sample, sequenced in a study of T cells in Graves' hyperthyroidism and ophthalmopathy. TCRdb recomputed calls from the multiplex PCR reads with MiXCR, one row per CDR3 protein. Here the sample spans roughly 560,000 distinct CDR3 sequences, under 15% being singletons. Sequencing input: blood. The receptors come from a woman aged 40 to 50 with Graves' ophthalmopathy. Each CDR3 is given with its conserved first and last residue. A D gene is named only where the DNA matches it firmly. Clone size appears in some rows only: once, few, many, or a class for an expanded clone.

TRBV12-3/TRBV12-4	TRBJ2-6	.	many	CASSFLGGRLSGANVLTF	TGTGCCAGCAGTTTTTTAGGCGGTAGACTCTCTGGGGCCAACGTCCTGACTTTC
TRBV4-1	TRBJ1-3	.	many	CASSQENRPSSGNTIYF	TGCGCCAGCAGCCAAGAGAACCGACCAAGCTCTGGAAACACCATATATTTT
TRBV28	TRBJ1-5	.	.	CASSLGVSGGDASTRGQPQHF	TGTGCCAGCAGTTTAGGTGTTTCGGGAGGGGACGCCTCGACCCGGGGTCAGCCCCAGCATTTT
TRBV4-1	TRBJ2-2	TRBD2	once	CASSRTSGTNTGELFF	TGCGCCAGCAGCCGGACTAGCGGGACGAACACCGGGGAGCTGTTTTTT
TRBV20-1	TRBJ2-7	.	many	CSAPVGGIPYEQYF	TGCAGTGCCCCCGTAGGCGGGATCCCCTACGAGCAGTACTTC
TRBV28	TRBJ2-7	TRBD2	many	CASTLGTSGSSSSYEQYF	TGTGCCAGCACCCTTGGAACTAGCGGGAGTTCTAGCTCCTACGAGCAGTACTTC
TRBV2	TRBJ2-2	TRBD2	many	CASSDPLAGANTGELFF	TGTGCCAGCAGTGATCCTTTAGCGGGGGCGAACACCGGGGAGCTGTTTTTT
TRBV7-2	TRBJ2-5	.	many	CASSLESRYQETQYF	TGTGCCAGCAGCTTAGAGTCGAGGTACCAAGAGACCCAGTACTTC
TRBV28	TRBJ1-1	.	many	CASIGDTEAFF	TGTGCCAGCATTGGAGACACTGAAGCTTTCTTT
TRBV6-5	TRBJ1-5	.	many	CASSAGQFSNQPQHF	TGTGCCAGCAGCGCTGGACAGTTTAGCAATCAGCCCCAGCATTTT
TRBV7-2	TRBJ2-5	.	many	CASSLYGREETQYF	TGTGCCAGCAGCTTATATGGCAGGGAAGAGACCCAGTACTTC
TRBV28	TRBJ1-3	.	many	CASTLEGAGNTIYF	TGTGCCAGCACCTTAGAGGGGGCTGGAAACACCATATATTTT
TRBV6-2/TRBV6-3	TRBJ2-7	.	few	CASSFRGSGSYEQYF	TGTGCCAGCAGTTTTAGGGGCTCGGGGTCCTACGAGCAGTACTTC
TRBV11-2	TRBJ2-5	.	many	CASSSGLTLGTQYF	TGTGCCAGCAGCTCGGGACTCACCTTGGGGACCCAGTACTTC
TRBV29-1	TRBJ1-1	.	many	CSVEANGLRGFF	TGCAGCGTTGAAGCCAACGGACTACGGGGTTTCTTT
TRBV28	TRBJ2-5	.	.	CASRRVGKETQYF	TGTGCCAGCAGAAGGGTAGGAAAAGAGACCCAGTACTTC
TRBV19	TRBJ2-7	.	few	CASSIDLGSTYEQYF	TGTGCCAGTAGTATAGATCTGGGCAGCACCTACGAGCAGTACTTC
TRBV28	TRBJ2-4	.	many	CASSFERLRNIQYF	TGTGCCAGCAGTTTCGAGCGGTTGAGAAACATTCAGTACTTC
TRBV12-3/TRBV12-4	TRBJ1-2	.	many	CASSLARRGGYTF	TGTGCCAGCAGTTTAGCAAGGAGGGGTGGCTACACCTTC
TRBV30	TRBJ1-2	.	many	CAWSPGGSGYTF	TGTGCCTGGAGTCCGGGGGGCTCTGGCTACACCTTC
TRBV20-1	TRBJ1-5	.	many	CSAFDGINQPQHF	TGCAGTGCTTTCGACGGAATCAATCAGCCCCAGCATTTT
TRBV28	TRBJ1-1	.	many	CASSLSGSRNLMNTEAFF	TGTGCCAGCAGTTTATCAGGGTCACGAAACCTCATGAACACTGAAGCTTTCTTT
TRBV6-5	TRBJ1-5	.	.	CASSSTRGVQGNQPQHF	TGTGCCAGCAGTTCCACGCGAGGGGTCCAAGGCAATCAGCCCCAGCATTTT
TRBV7-9	TRBJ1-1	.	many	CASSLQGLGTEAFF	TGTGCCAGCAGCTTACAGGGCCTGGGCACTGAAGCTTTCTTT
TRBV28	TRBJ1-1	.	many	CASSYEGAAFF	TGTGCCAGCAGTTACGAGGGCGCGGCTTTCTTT
TRBV15	TRBJ2-7	.	many	CATSRDWRDEQYF	TGTGCCACCAGCAGAGATTGGAGAGACGAGCAGTACTTC
TRBV12-3/TRBV12-4	TRBJ1-1	.	many	CASSFNPRYTEAFF	TGTGCCAGCAGTTTTAATCCGAGGTACACTGAAGCTTTCTTT
TRBV7-8	TRBJ2-3	TRBD1	.	CASSLFRGPADTQYF	TGTGCCAGCAGCTTGTTCAGGGGGCCCGCAGATACGCAGTATTTT
TRBV30	TRBJ2-2	.	.	CAWSVRPTGELFF	TGTGCCTGGAGTGTCAGACCGACCGGGGAGCTGTTTTTT
TRBV11-2	TRBJ2-7	TRBD2	many	CASSLRLAGVSTRSYEQYF	TGTGCCAGCAGCCTCCGACTAGCGGGAGTCTCCACCAGATCCTACGAGCAGTACTTC
TRBV5-1	TRBJ2-2	TRBD2	.	CASSLDRGGAGELFF	TGCGCCAGCAGCTTGGACCGGGGAGGGGCCGGGGAGCTGTTTTTT
TRBV3-1	TRBJ1-1	.	.	CASSPATGNTEAFF	TGTGCCAGCAGCCCCGCCACGGGGAACACTGAAGCTTTCTTT
TRBV28	TRBJ1-2	.	many	CASSLRGSF	TGTGCCAGCAGTTTAAGGGGATCCTTC
TRBV7-6	TRBJ2-7	TRBD1	many	CASSTGTGNYEQYF	TGTGCCAGCAGCACCGGGACAGGTAACTACGAGCAGTACTTC
TRBV7-9	TRBJ2-7	.	few	CASSPPLAATHEQYF	TGTGCCAGCAGCCCCCCTTTGGCAGCGACCCACGAGCAGTACTTC
TRBV28	TRBJ1-5	TRBD1	many	CASSYRVGTGNNQPQHF	TGTGCCAGCAGTTACAGGGTGGGGACAGGGAACAATCAGCCCCAGCATTTT
TRBV24-1	TRBJ2-7	.	.	CAISERFPYEQYF	TGTGCCATCAGTGAAAGATTTCCCTACGAGCAGTACTTC
TRBV6-1	TRBJ1-5	.	.	CASRAGVQPQHF	TGTGCCAGCCGGGCCGGGGTACAGCCCCAGCATTTT
TRBV7-2	TRBJ2-7	.	many	CASSSRRLYEQYF	TGTGCCAGCAGCTCCCGCCGCCTATACGAGCAGTACTTC
TRBV2	TRBJ2-3	.	many	CASSVWQVAQYF	TGTGCCAGCAGTGTTTGGCAGGTAGCGCAGTATTTT
TRBV6-5	TRBJ2-5	TRBD1	many	CASSFGQGVITQYF	TGTGCCAGCAGTTTTGGACAGGGTGTCATAACCCAGTACTTC
TRBV29-1	TRBJ1-2	.	many	CSVESYGYTF	TGCAGCGTTGAAAGCTATGGCTACACCTTC
TRBV28	TRBJ2-7	TRBD1	many	CASSPYLGTGSSYEQYF	TGTGCCAGCAGTCCTTACCTCGGGACAGGGAGCTCCTACGAGCAGTACTTC
TRBV4-2	TRBJ1-6	.	few	CASSQGIDIYNSPLHF	TGTGCCAGCAGCCAAGGAATAGACATCTATAATTCACCCCTCCACTTT
TRBV20-1	TRBJ2-5	.	many	CSARTRDNSEAQYF	TGCAGTGCTAGAACCCGGGACAATAGTGAGGCCCAGTACTTC
TRBV4-2	TRBJ1-1	TRBD1	.	CASSQDGGQGGTEAFF	TGTGCCAGCAGCCAAGATGGGGGACAGGGGGGCACTGAAGCTTTCTTT
TRBV12-3/TRBV12-4	TRBJ1-5	.	.	CASSFAGREPQHF	TGTGCCAGCAGTTTTGCAGGGCGGGAGCCCCAGCATTTT
TRBV6-1	TRBJ2-4	.	few	CASRTSWTDKNIQYF	TGTGCCAGCAGAACCAGCTGGACAGATAAAAACATTCAGTACTTC
TRBV12-5	TRBJ2-2	TRBD1	many	CASGPGAGGVKANTGELFF	TGTGCTAGTGGCCCCGGGGCAGGGGGAGTAAAGGCGAACACCGGGGAGCTGTTTTTT